The clone carrying this T cell receptor (beta chain) occurred once. Its antigen is currently unknown. This entry belongs to a study of response to subunit inactivated influenza vaccine. Points from the study as a whole: That few new T cells are recruited by each seasonal influenza vaccination was the authors' suggestion.

Germline lookup yields CDR1 MNHEY and CDR2 SMNVEV (reference sequence). The CDR3 is 13 residues long. Deletions cut 4 bases from V and 6 bases from J, with 10 bases between. TCRdb redid the calling of the RT-PCR reads with MiXCR, one entry per CDR3 protein. The table shows 530,000 or so distinct CDR3 sequences, with roughly 23% occurring only once. The sequencing used CD4+ T cells sorted from PBMCs, collected 5 days after vaccination. This receptor was obtained from a man aged 50 or older who received an inactivated influenza vaccine. V and J are TRBV27 and TRBJ2-1; D call uncertain. The chain's CDR3 is CASSYRLRNEQFF. The CDR3 DNA is TGTGCCAGCAGTTACCGTTTACGCAATGAGCAGTTCTTC.